The sequence of this T cell receptor beta chain was determined in a study of shared clonotypes between healthy human individuals. TCRdb's copy holds only in-frame clones and misses some; the assay was immunoSEQ multiplex PCR. The sample shows some 790,000 clones, 55% to 75% of them seen only once. Germline assignment: CDR1 GTSNPN and CDR2 SVGIG (reference sequence). The CDR3 extends over 14 amino acids. Trimming took 2 bases from V and 4 from J, leaving 13 bases between them. The authors divided CD4+ cells into CD45RA+ naive and CD45RA-negative memory subsets. The sample was memory CD4+ T cells sorted from blood. Subset here: CD45RA-negative fraction. This chain joins TRBV30 and TRBJ2-3; D may be TRBD1 or TRBD2 (5 bases each). The receptor comes from a woman aged 25 to 39 in good health. In nucleotides, the CDR3 is TGTGCCTGGAGTAATCAGGGAGTCGCAGATACGCAGTATTTT. Its protein product is CAWSNQGVADTQYF. The entire variable domain, with the rest obtained from reference TRBV30 and TRBJ2-3, is as follows: SQTIHQWPATLVQPVGSPLSLECTVEGTSNPNLYWYRQAAGRGLQLLFYSVGIGQISSEVPQNLSASRPQDRQFILSSKKLLLSDSGFYLCAWSNQGVADTQYFGPGTRLTVL.